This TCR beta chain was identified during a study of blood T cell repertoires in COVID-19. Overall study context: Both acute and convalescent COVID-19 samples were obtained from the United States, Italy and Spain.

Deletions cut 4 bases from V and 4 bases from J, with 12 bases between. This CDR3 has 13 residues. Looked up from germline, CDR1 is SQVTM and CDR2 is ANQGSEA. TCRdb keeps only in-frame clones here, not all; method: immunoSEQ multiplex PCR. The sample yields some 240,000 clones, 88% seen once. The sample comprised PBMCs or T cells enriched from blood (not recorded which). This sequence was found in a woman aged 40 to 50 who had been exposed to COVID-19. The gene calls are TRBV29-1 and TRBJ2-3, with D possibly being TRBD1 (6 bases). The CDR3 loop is CSVVTGTADTQYF. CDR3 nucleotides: TGCAGCGTTGTAACAGGGACGGCAGATACGCAGTATTTT.